The rows below give T cell receptor beta chains drawn from one sample of a study of shared clonotypes between healthy human individuals. This table comes from immunoSEQ multiplex PCR, and its TCRdb copy is limited to in-frame clones, with some not included. The table records roughly 2.1 million clones, approximately 94% of them present only once. Sequencing was done on a sample of naive CD8+ T cells from PBMCs. All receptors come from a man younger than 30 in good health. Some clones in this sample may be carry-over from other donors' samples. Each CDR3 is given with its conserved first and last residue. The D gene is left open where the match is weak. Not all rows give a size; the values are once, few, many and, for expanded clones, a class.

cdr3_aa: CASSPEGRATDTQYF
cdr3_nt: TGTGCCAGCAGCCCCGAGGGGCGCGCCACAGATACGCAGTATTTT
j_call: TRBJ2-3
v_call: TRBV5-8
cdr3_length: 15
d_call: -
clone_size: once

cdr3_aa: CASSRRTLNTEAFF
cdr3_nt: TGTGCCAGTAGTAGACGGACCTTGAACACTGAAGCTTTCTTT
j_call: TRBJ1-1
v_call: TRBV19
cdr3_length: 14
d_call: -
clone_size: -

cdr3_aa: CASSGRIRSPYGYTF
cdr3_nt: TGTGCCAGCAGCGGACGGATAAGATCCCCCTATGGCTACACCTTC
j_call: TRBJ1-2
v_call: TRBV5-8
cdr3_length: 15
d_call: -
clone_size: -

cdr3_aa: CASSQDPSHRVGGNTIYF
cdr3_nt: TGCGCCAGCAGCCAAGATCCAAGTCACAGGGTGGGGGGAAACACCATATATTTT
j_call: TRBJ1-3
v_call: TRBV4-3
cdr3_length: 18
d_call: -
clone_size: once

cdr3_aa: CASITGQGAIYGYTF
cdr3_nt: TGTGCCAGCATTACGGGACAGGGCGCAATCTATGGCTACACCTTC
j_call: TRBJ1-2
v_call: TRBV6-1
cdr3_length: 15
d_call: TRBD1
clone_size: -

cdr3_aa: CASSLTMSKYGYTF
cdr3_nt: TGTGCCAGCAGCTTAACAATGTCTAAGTATGGCTACACCTTC
j_call: TRBJ1-2
v_call: TRBV5-6
cdr3_length: 14
d_call: -
clone_size: -

cdr3_aa: CASGGTSGSVDEQFF
cdr3_nt: TGTGCCAGCGGGGGGACTAGCGGGAGTGTGGATGAGCAGTTCTTC
j_call: TRBJ2-1
v_call: TRBV9
cdr3_length: 15
d_call: TRBD2
clone_size: -

cdr3_aa: CASSERSGRKDNEQFF
cdr3_nt: TGTGCCAGCAGCGAGCGTAGCGGGAGGAAGGATAATGAGCAGTTCTTC
j_call: TRBJ2-1
v_call: TRBV9
cdr3_length: 16
d_call: TRBD2
clone_size: -

cdr3_aa: CASNPLRGREAFF
cdr3_nt: TGTGCCAGCAACCCGCTCAGGGGGCGTGAAGCTTTCTTT
j_call: TRBJ1-1
v_call: TRBV27
cdr3_length: 13
d_call: TRBD1
clone_size: few

cdr3_aa: CASSLETREQFF
cdr3_nt: TGTGCCAGCAGCTTAGAGACTCGCGAGCAGTTCTTC
j_call: TRBJ2-1
v_call: TRBV7-9
cdr3_length: 12
d_call: -
clone_size: -

cdr3_aa: CASSLVGTPKTLENTEAFF
cdr3_nt: TGTGCCAGCAGCTTAGTGGGGACACCAAAAACCCTGGAGAACACTGAAGCTTTCTTT
j_call: TRBJ1-1
v_call: TRBV7-9
cdr3_length: 19
d_call: -
clone_size: -

cdr3_aa: CASSSRTPRRTGELFF
cdr3_nt: TGTGCCAGCTCATCACGCACCCCTCGGAGGACCGGGGAGCTGTTTTTT
j_call: TRBJ2-2
v_call: TRBV18
cdr3_length: 16
d_call: -
clone_size: once

cdr3_aa: CASSPAYEQYF
cdr3_nt: TGTGCCAGCAGCCCGGCCTACGAGCAGTACTTC
j_call: TRBJ2-7
v_call: TRBV7-9
cdr3_length: 11
d_call: -
clone_size: -

cdr3_aa: CASRTLAGGPTGELFF
cdr3_nt: TGTGCCAGCAGAACTCTAGCGGGAGGCCCTACCGGGGAGCTGTTTTTT
j_call: TRBJ2-2
v_call: TRBV28
cdr3_length: 16
d_call: TRBD2
clone_size: -

cdr3_aa: CAISESTDRYYGYTF
cdr3_nt: TGTGCCATCAGTGAGTCGACTGACAGGTACTATGGCTACACCTTC
j_call: TRBJ1-2
v_call: TRBV10-3
cdr3_length: 15
d_call: -
clone_size: -

cdr3_aa: CAISEGNTEAFF
cdr3_nt: TGTGCCATCAGTGAAGGTAACACTGAAGCTTTCTTT
j_call: TRBJ1-1
v_call: TRBV10-3
cdr3_length: 12
d_call: -
clone_size: -

cdr3_aa: CASSLRGTPNYGYTF
cdr3_nt: TGTGCCAGCAGTTTAAGGGGGACACCCAACTATGGCTACACCTTC
j_call: TRBJ1-2
v_call: TRBV27
cdr3_length: 15
d_call: -
clone_size: -

cdr3_aa: CASSSRSGYSNQPQHF
cdr3_nt: TGTGCCAGCAGCTCGCGGTCGGGGTATAGCAATCAGCCCCAGCATTTT
j_call: TRBJ1-5
v_call: TRBV5-8
cdr3_length: 16
d_call: -
clone_size: -

cdr3_aa: CASSLARRAGGYYTF
cdr3_nt: TGTGCCAGCAGCTTAGCGCGGAGGGCCGGCGGGTACTACACCTTC
j_call: TRBJ1-2
v_call: TRBV11-2
cdr3_length: 15
d_call: -
clone_size: -

cdr3_aa: CASSPGGAGEQYF
cdr3_nt: TGTGCCAGCAGCCCTGGGGGGGCGGGTGAGCAGTACTTC
j_call: TRBJ2-7
v_call: TRBV27
cdr3_length: 13
d_call: -
clone_size: -

cdr3_aa: CASDSGNSYEQYF
cdr3_nt: TGTGCCAGCGATTCAGGAAATTCCTACGAGCAGTACTTC
j_call: TRBJ2-7
v_call: TRBV25-1
cdr3_length: 13
d_call: -
clone_size: -

cdr3_aa: CASSLTGVTTQYF
cdr3_nt: TGTGCCAGCAGTTTGACAGGGGTAACTACGCAGTATTTT
j_call: TRBJ2-3
v_call: TRBV28
cdr3_length: 13
d_call: TRBD1
clone_size: -

cdr3_aa: CASSEFGTGRSPLHF
cdr3_nt: TGTGCCAGCAGTGAATTTGGGACAGGAAGGTCACCCCTCCACTTT
j_call: TRBJ1-6
v_call: TRBV25-1
cdr3_length: 15
d_call: TRBD1
clone_size: -

cdr3_aa: CASSWTSRSIEQFF
cdr3_nt: TGTGCCAGCAGCTGGACCTCTAGAAGTATTGAGCAGTTCTTC
j_call: TRBJ2-1
v_call: TRBV5-6
cdr3_length: 14
d_call: -
clone_size: -

cdr3_aa: CASSSGVYQETQYF
cdr3_nt: TGTGCCAGCAGTTCCGGGGTATACCAAGAGACCCAGTACTTC
j_call: TRBJ2-5
v_call: TRBV28
cdr3_length: 14
d_call: -
clone_size: once

cdr3_aa: CASSLGPQSSYEQYF
cdr3_nt: TGCGCCAGCAGCTTGGGTCCACAGAGCTCCTACGAGCAGTACTTC
j_call: TRBJ2-7
v_call: TRBV5-1
cdr3_length: 15
d_call: -
clone_size: -

cdr3_aa: CSVAWAYEQYF
cdr3_nt: TGCAGCGTCGCCTGGGCCTACGAGCAGTACTTC
j_call: TRBJ2-7
v_call: TRBV29-1
cdr3_length: 11
d_call: -
clone_size: -

cdr3_aa: CASSHTGTSYEQYF
cdr3_nt: TGCGCCAGCAGCCATACCGGGACTTCCTACGAGCAGTACTTC
j_call: TRBJ2-7
v_call: TRBV4-1
cdr3_length: 14
d_call: -
clone_size: -

cdr3_aa: CASSQEPAPSYEQYF
cdr3_nt: TGCGCCAGCAGCCAAGAACCTGCCCCCTCCTACGAGCAGTACTTC
j_call: TRBJ2-7
v_call: TRBV4-1
cdr3_length: 15
d_call: -
clone_size: -

cdr3_aa: CASSWRGQVYEQYF
cdr3_nt: TGTGCCAGCAGCTGGAGAGGGCAGGTCTACGAGCAGTACTTC
j_call: TRBJ2-7
v_call: TRBV5-4
cdr3_length: 14
d_call: -
clone_size: -

cdr3_aa: CASSLYPDGSYGYTF
cdr3_nt: TGTGCCAGCAGTTTATACCCCGACGGTTCCTATGGCTACACCTTC
j_call: TRBJ1-2
v_call: TRBV27
cdr3_length: 15
d_call: -
clone_size: -

cdr3_aa: CASSRYTRGGTEAFF
cdr3_nt: TGTGCCAGCAGTAGGTATACTCGGGGGGGCACTGAAGCTTTCTTT
j_call: TRBJ1-1
v_call: TRBV28
cdr3_length: 15
d_call: -
clone_size: -

cdr3_aa: CASSQETWVNTEAFF
cdr3_nt: TGCGCCAGCAGCCAAGAGACTTGGGTGAACACTGAAGCTTTCTTT
j_call: TRBJ1-1
v_call: TRBV4-3
cdr3_length: 15
d_call: -
clone_size: -

cdr3_aa: CASFNVIDTQYF
cdr3_nt: TGTGCCAGCTTTAATGTCATAGATACGCAGTATTTT
j_call: TRBJ2-3
v_call: TRBV6-6
cdr3_length: 12
d_call: -
clone_size: -

cdr3_aa: CASSQVWGQGQLEGGYTF
cdr3_nt: TGCGCCAGCAGCCAAGTTTGGGGACAGGGACAACTTGAGGGTGGCTACACCTTC
j_call: TRBJ1-2
v_call: TRBV4-1
cdr3_length: 18
d_call: TRBD1
clone_size: -

cdr3_aa: CASSPTGYQETQYF
cdr3_nt: TGTGCCAGCAGCCCCACAGGGTACCAAGAGACCCAGTACTTC
j_call: TRBJ2-5
v_call: TRBV6-5
cdr3_length: 14
d_call: -
clone_size: -

cdr3_aa: CASSPRTGHNEQFF
cdr3_nt: TGTGCCAGCAGCCCCAGAACAGGACACAATGAGCAGTTCTTC
j_call: TRBJ2-1
v_call: TRBV7-8
cdr3_length: 14
d_call: -
clone_size: -

cdr3_aa: CASSSLGGVTDTQYF
cdr3_nt: TGTGCCAGCAGCTCCCTGGGCGGGGTCACAGATACGCAGTATTTT
j_call: TRBJ2-3
v_call: TRBV7-9
cdr3_length: 15
d_call: -
clone_size: -

cdr3_aa: CASSGGLAGTLNEQFF
cdr3_nt: TGTGCCAGCAGCGGGGGACTAGCGGGAACGTTGAATGAGCAGTTCTTC
j_call: TRBJ2-1
v_call: TRBV9
cdr3_length: 16
d_call: TRBD2
clone_size: -

cdr3_aa: CASSTDRVGETQYF
cdr3_nt: TGTGCCAGCAGTACGGACAGGGTGGGAGAGACCCAGTACTTC
j_call: TRBJ2-5
v_call: TRBV28
cdr3_length: 14
d_call: TRBD1
clone_size: -

cdr3_aa: CASSPQVAQYF
cdr3_nt: TGTGCCAGCAGCCCGCAAGTGGCCCAGTACTTC
j_call: TRBJ2-5
v_call: TRBV7-3
cdr3_length: 11
d_call: -
clone_size: -

cdr3_aa: CASSDRMNTEAFF
cdr3_nt: TGTGCCAGCAGTGACAGGATGAACACTGAAGCTTTCTTT
j_call: TRBJ1-1
v_call: TRBV6-4
cdr3_length: 13
d_call: -
clone_size: -

cdr3_aa: CASSRTSYPYNEQFF
cdr3_nt: TGTGCCAGCAGCCGGACTAGCTACCCTTACAATGAGCAGTTCTTC
j_call: TRBJ2-1
v_call: TRBV7-9
cdr3_length: 15
d_call: TRBD2
clone_size: -

cdr3_aa: CASSLTGGAYEQYF
cdr3_nt: TGTGCCAGCAGCTTAACGGGAGGGGCCTACGAGCAGTACTTC
j_call: TRBJ2-7
v_call: TRBV5-4
cdr3_length: 14
d_call: TRBD2
clone_size: -

cdr3_aa: CASSMDRDRNEQYF
cdr3_nt: TGTGCCAGTAGTATGGACAGGGATCGAAACGAGCAGTACTTC
j_call: TRBJ2-7
v_call: TRBV19
cdr3_length: 14
d_call: TRBD1
clone_size: -

cdr3_aa: CASSLGFLGLLTDTQYF
cdr3_nt: TGTGCCAGCAGCTTAGGGTTTCTTGGACTCCTAACAGATACGCAGTATTTT
j_call: TRBJ2-3
v_call: TRBV7-9
cdr3_length: 17
d_call: -
clone_size: -

cdr3_aa: CASSKGGTNEQFF
cdr3_nt: TGTGCCAGTAGCAAGGGGGGTACGAATGAGCAGTTCTTC
j_call: TRBJ2-1
v_call: TRBV19
cdr3_length: 13
d_call: -
clone_size: -

cdr3_aa: CASSQDLSRAGSRREPWGQYF
cdr3_nt: TGCGCCAGCAGCCAAGACCTTAGCCGTGCAGGGTCACGAAGAGAGCCATGGGGGCAGTACTTC
j_call: TRBJ2-7
v_call: TRBV4-3
cdr3_length: 21
d_call: -
clone_size: -

cdr3_aa: CATSRGVEGATEAFF
cdr3_nt: TGTGCCACCAGCAGAGGAGTGGAGGGGGCCACTGAAGCTTTCTTT
j_call: TRBJ1-1
v_call: TRBV15
cdr3_length: 15
d_call: TRBD1
clone_size: -

cdr3_aa: CASSVGRGDQPQHF
cdr3_nt: TGTGCCAGCAGCGTAGGCAGGGGGGATCAGCCCCAGCATTTT
j_call: TRBJ1-5
v_call: TRBV9
cdr3_length: 14
d_call: TRBD1
clone_size: -

cdr3_aa: CAWSERVITEAFF
cdr3_nt: TGTGCCTGGAGTGAAAGGGTCATCACTGAAGCTTTCTTT
j_call: TRBJ1-1
v_call: TRBV30
cdr3_length: 13
d_call: -
clone_size: -

cdr3_aa: CASSPRTLWEETQYF
cdr3_nt: TGCGCCAGCAGCCCCCGGACACTTTGGGAAGAGACCCAGTACTTC
j_call: TRBJ2-5
v_call: TRBV5-1
cdr3_length: 15
d_call: -
clone_size: -

cdr3_aa: CASSVSVSSYNEQFF
cdr3_nt: TGTGCCAGCAGCGTCTCTGTAAGCTCCTACAATGAGCAGTTCTTC
j_call: TRBJ2-1
v_call: TRBV9
cdr3_length: 15
d_call: -
clone_size: -

cdr3_aa: CASSFRGGLGVHRHGKLFF
cdr3_nt: TGTGCCAGCAGTTTTAGGGGAGGGCTCGGCGTGCATCGGCATGGAAAACTGTTTTTT
j_call: TRBJ1-4
v_call: TRBV28
cdr3_length: 19
d_call: -
clone_size: once

cdr3_aa: CASSLRTSGRDDNEQFF
cdr3_nt: TGTGCCAGCAGCTTAAGGACTAGCGGGAGGGACGACAATGAGCAGTTCTTC
j_call: TRBJ2-1
v_call: TRBV7-9
cdr3_length: 17
d_call: TRBD2
clone_size: once

cdr3_aa: CASSLVGGTNEKLFF
cdr3_nt: TGCGCCAGCAGCTTGGTGGGGGGGACTAATGAAAAACTGTTTTTT
j_call: TRBJ1-4
v_call: TRBV5-1
cdr3_length: 15
d_call: -
clone_size: -

cdr3_aa: CASSFGGRITDTQYF
cdr3_nt: TGTGCCAGCAGTTTCGGCGGGAGGATCACAGATACGCAGTATTTT
j_call: TRBJ2-3
v_call: TRBV28
cdr3_length: 15
d_call: TRBD2
clone_size: -

cdr3_aa: CASSFSGRSYEQYF
cdr3_nt: TGTGCCAGCAGCTTTTCGGGACGCTCCTACGAGCAGTACTTC
j_call: TRBJ2-7
v_call: TRBV5-5
cdr3_length: 14
d_call: -
clone_size: -

cdr3_aa: CASSPGRGRDNEQFF
cdr3_nt: TGTGCCAGCAGCCCAGGCCGGGGCAGAGACAATGAGCAGTTCTTC
j_call: TRBJ2-1
v_call: TRBV28
cdr3_length: 15
d_call: -
clone_size: -

cdr3_aa: CASSLPGGGTNEKLFF
cdr3_nt: TGTGCCAGCAGCCTACCAGGGGGGGGAACTAATGAAAAACTGTTTTTT
j_call: TRBJ1-4
v_call: TRBV7-8
cdr3_length: 16
d_call: TRBD1
clone_size: -